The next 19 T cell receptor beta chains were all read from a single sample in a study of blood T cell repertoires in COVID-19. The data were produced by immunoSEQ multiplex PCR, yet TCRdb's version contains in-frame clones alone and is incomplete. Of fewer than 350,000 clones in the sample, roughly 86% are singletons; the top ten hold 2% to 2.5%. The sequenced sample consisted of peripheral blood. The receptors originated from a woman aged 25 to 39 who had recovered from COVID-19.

CDR3 sequence: CAISLGTTNNEQFF. In nucleotides, the CDR3 is TGTGCCATCAGCCTAGGGACTACAAACAATGAGCAGTTCTTC. The genes are TRBV10-3 and TRBJ2-1, with 7 bases fitting TRBD2. The CDR3 is made up of 14 amino acids. V lost 6 bases to trimming and J lost 5 bases; unmatched junction nucleotides: 7. CDR1 is ENHRY and CDR2 is SYGVKD in the germline V gene.

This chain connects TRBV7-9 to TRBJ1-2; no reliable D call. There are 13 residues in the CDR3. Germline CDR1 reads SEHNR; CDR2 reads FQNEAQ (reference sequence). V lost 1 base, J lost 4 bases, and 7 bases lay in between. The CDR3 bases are TGTGCCAGCAGCTTAGAAGTAGTCTATGGCTACACCTTC. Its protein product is CASSLEVVYGYTF.

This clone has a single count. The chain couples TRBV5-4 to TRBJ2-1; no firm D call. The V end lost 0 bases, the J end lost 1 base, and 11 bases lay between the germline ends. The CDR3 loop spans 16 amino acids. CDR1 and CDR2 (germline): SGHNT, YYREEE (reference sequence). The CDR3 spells CASSLEEPWSYNEQFF. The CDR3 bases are TGTGCCAGCAGCTTGGAGGAGCCTTGGTCCTACAATGAGCAGTTCTTC.

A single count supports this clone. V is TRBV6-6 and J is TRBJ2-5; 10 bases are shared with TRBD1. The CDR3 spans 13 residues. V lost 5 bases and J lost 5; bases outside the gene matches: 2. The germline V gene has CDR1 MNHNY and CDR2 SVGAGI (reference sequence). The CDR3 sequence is CASSATGGETQYF. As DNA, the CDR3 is TGTGCCAGCAGTGCGACAGGGGGCGAGACCCAGTACTTC.

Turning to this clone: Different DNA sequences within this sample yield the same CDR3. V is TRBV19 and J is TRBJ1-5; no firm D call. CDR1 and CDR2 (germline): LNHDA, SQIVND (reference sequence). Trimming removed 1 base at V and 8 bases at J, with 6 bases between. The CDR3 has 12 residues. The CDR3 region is CASSIVREPQHF. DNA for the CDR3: TGTGCCAGTAGTATAGTCCGGGAGCCCCAGCATTTT.

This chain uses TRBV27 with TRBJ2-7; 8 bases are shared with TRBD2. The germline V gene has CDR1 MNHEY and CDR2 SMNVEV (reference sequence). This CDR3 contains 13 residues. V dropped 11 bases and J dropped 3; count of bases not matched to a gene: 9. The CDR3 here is CARGGGGSYEQYF. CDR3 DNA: TGTGCCCGCGGGGGCGGGGGGAGCTACGAGCAGTACTTC.

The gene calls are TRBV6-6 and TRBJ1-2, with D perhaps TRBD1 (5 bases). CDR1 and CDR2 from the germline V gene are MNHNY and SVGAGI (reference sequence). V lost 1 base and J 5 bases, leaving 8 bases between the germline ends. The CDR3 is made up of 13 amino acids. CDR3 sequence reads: CASSYLGDYGYTF. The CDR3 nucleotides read TGTGCCAGCAGTTACTTAGGGGATTATGGCTACACCTTC.

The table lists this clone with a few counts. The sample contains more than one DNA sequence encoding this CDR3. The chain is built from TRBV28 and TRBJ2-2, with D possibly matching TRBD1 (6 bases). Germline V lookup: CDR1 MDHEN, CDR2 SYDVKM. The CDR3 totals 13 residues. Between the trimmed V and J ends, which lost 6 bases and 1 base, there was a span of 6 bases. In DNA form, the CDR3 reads TGTGCCAGCAGGACAGGGAACACCGGGGAGCTGTTTTTT. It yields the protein CASRTGNTGELFF.

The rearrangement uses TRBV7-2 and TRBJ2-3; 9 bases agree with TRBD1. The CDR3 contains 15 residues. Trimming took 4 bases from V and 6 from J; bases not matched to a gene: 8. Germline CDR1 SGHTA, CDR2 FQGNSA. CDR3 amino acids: CASSSGTGYSDTQYF. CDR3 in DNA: TGTGCCAGCAGCTCCGGGACAGGGTATTCCGATACGCAGTATTTT.

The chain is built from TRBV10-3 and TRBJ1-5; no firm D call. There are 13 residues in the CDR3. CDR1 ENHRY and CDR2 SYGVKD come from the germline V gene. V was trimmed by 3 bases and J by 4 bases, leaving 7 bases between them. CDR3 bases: TGTGCCATCAGTGAATTAGAAAATCAGCCCCAGCATTTT. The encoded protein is CAISELENQPQHF.

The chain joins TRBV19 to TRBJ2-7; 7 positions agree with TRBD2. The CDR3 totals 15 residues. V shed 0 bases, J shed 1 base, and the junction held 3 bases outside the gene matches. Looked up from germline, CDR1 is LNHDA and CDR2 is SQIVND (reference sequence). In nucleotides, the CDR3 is TGTGCCAGTAGTATAGACCACGGGGGGTCCTACGAGCAGTACTTC. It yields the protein CASSIDHGGSYEQYF.

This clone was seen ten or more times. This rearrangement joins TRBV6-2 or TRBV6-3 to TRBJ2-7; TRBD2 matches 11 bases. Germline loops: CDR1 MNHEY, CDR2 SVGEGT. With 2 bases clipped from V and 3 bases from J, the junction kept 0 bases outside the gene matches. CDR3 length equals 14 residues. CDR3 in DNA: TGTGCCAGCAGTTACGGGACTAGCGGCTACGAGCAGTACTTC. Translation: CASSYGTSGYEQYF.

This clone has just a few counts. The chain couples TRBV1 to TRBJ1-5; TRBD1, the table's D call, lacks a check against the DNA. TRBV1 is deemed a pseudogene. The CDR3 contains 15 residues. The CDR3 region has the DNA TGCACCAGCAGCCAAGATTCGGCAGGGAATCAGCCCCAGCATTTT. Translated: CTSSQDSAGNQPQHF.

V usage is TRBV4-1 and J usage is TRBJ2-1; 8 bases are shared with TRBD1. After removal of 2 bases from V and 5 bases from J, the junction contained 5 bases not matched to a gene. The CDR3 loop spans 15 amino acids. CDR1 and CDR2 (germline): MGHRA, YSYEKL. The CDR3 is CASSQWVQGDNEQFF. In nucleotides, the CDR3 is TGCGCCAGCAGCCAATGGGTACAGGGGGACAATGAGCAGTTCTTC.

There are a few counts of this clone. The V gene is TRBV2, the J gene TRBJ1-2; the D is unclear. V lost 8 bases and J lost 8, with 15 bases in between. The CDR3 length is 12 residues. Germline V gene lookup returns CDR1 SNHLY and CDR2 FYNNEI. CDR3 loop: CASEVSSHGYTF. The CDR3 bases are TGTGCCAGCGAGGTATCGAGTCACGGCTACACCTTC.

The CDR3 DNA reads as TGTGCCAGCGAGGAGGAGGGGACAGGGGTGACCGGGGAGCTGTTTTTT. Protein product: CASEEEGTGVTGELFF. The gene calls are TRBV4-2 and TRBJ2-2; 10 bases match TRBD1. Germline V gene lookup returns CDR1 LGHNA and CDR2 YNFKEQ. CDR3 length equals 16 residues. The trim removed 8 bases at V and 5 bases at J, leaving 11 bases unmatched.

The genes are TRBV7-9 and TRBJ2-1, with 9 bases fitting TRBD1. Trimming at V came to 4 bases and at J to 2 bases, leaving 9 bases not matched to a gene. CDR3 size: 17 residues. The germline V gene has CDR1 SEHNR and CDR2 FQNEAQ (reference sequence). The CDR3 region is CASSSNPRQGAYNEQFF. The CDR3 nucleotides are TGTGCCAGCAGCTCCAACCCCAGACAGGGGGCCTACAATGAGCAGTTCTTC.

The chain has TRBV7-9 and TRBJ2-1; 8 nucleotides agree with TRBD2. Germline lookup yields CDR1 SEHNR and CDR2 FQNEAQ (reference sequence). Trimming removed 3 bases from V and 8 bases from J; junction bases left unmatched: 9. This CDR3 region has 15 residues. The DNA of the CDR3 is TGTGCCAGCAGCTTGAGCGGGAGTCAATTAGATGAGCAGTTCTTC. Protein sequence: CASSLSGSQLDEQFF.

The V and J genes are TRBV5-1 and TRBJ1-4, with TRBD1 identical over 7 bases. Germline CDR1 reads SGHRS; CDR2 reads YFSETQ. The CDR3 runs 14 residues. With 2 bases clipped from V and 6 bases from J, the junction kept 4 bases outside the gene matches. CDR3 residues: CASSFSGGDEKLFF. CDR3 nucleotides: TGCGCCAGCAGCTTCTCAGGGGGAGATGAAAAACTGTTTTTT.